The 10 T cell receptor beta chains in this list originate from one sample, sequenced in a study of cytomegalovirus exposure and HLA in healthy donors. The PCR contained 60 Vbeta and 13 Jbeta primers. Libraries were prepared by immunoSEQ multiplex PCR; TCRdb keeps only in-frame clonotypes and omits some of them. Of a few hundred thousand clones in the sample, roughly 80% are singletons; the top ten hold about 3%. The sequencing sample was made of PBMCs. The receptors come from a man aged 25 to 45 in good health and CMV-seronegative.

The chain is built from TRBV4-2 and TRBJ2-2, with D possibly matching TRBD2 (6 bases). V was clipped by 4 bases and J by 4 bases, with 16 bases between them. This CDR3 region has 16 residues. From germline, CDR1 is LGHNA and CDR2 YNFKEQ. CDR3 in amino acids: CASSPPEGWSTGELFF. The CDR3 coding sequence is TGTGCCAGCAGCCCCCCGGAGGGGTGGAGCACCGGGGAGCTGTTTTTT.

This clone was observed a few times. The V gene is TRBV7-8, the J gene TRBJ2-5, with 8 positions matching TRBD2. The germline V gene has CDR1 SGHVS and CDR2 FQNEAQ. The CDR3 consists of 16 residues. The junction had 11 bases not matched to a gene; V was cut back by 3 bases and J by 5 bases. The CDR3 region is CASSFSGRGGPETQYF. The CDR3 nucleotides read TGTGCCAGCAGCTTTTCGGGCCGGGGGGGCCCGGAGACCCAGTACTTC.

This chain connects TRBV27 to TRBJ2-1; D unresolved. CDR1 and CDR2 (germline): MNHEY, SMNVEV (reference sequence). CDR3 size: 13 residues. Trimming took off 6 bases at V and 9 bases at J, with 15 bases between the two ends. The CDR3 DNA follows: TGTGCCAGCAGCCCGCCACTCGCCCGTGAGCAGTTCTTC. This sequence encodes CASSPPLAREQFF.

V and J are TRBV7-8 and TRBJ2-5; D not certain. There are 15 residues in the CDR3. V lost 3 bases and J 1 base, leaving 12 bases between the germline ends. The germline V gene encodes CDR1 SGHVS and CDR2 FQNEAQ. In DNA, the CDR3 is TGTGCCAGCAGCTTTATCCCCGGGTTCCAAGAGACCCAGTACTTC. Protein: CASSFIPGFQETQYF.

CDR3 in DNA: TGTGCCAGCAGTCAGTGGGGACAGAACTATGGCTACACCTTC. Translation gives CASSQWGQNYGYTF. This rearrangement joins TRBV28 to TRBJ1-2; 7 nucleotides agree with TRBD1. Germline V gives CDR1 MDHEN, CDR2 SYDVKM. Trimming took 5 bases from V and 2 from J; bases not matched to a gene: 5. The CDR3 runs to 14 residues.

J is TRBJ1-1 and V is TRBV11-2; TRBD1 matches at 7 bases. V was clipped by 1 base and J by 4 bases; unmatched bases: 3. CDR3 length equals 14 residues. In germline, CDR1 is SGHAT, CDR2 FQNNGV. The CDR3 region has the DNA TGTGCCAGCAGCTTAGGGAACAGGGGCACTGAAGCTTTCTTT. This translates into CASSLGNRGTEAFF.

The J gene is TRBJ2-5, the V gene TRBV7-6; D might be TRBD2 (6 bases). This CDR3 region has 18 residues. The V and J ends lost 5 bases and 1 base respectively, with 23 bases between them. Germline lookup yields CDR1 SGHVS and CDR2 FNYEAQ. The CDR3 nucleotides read TGTGCCAGCAGCCCACTACGCGCCTTTCGGGACTCCCAAGAGACCCAGTACTTC. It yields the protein CASSPLRAFRDSQETQYF.

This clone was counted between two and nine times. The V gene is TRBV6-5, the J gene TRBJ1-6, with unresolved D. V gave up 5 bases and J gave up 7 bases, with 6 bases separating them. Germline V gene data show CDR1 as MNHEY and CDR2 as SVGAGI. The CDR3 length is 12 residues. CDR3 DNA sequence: TGTGCCAGCAGTGAGTGGAATTCACCCCTCCACTTT. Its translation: CASSEWNSPLHF.

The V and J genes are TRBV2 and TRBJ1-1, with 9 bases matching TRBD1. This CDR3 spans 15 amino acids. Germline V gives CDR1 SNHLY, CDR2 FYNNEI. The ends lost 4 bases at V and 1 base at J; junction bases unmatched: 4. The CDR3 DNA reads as TGTGCCAGCAGTGCGGACAGGGGTAGGAACACTGAAGCTTTCTTT. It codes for CASSADRGRNTEAFF. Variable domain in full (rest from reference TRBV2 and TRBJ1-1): EPEVTQTPSHQVTQMGQEVILRCVPISNHLYFYWYRQILGQKVEFLVSFYNNEISEKSEIFDDQFSVERPDGSNFTLKIRSTKLEDSAMYFCASSADRGRNTEAFFGQGTRLTVV.

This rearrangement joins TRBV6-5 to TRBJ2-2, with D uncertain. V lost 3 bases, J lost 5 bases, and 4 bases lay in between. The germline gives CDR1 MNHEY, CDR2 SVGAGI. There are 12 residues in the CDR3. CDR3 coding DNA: TGTGCCAGCAGTTATAATACCGGGGAGCTGTTTTTT. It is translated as CASSYNTGELFF.